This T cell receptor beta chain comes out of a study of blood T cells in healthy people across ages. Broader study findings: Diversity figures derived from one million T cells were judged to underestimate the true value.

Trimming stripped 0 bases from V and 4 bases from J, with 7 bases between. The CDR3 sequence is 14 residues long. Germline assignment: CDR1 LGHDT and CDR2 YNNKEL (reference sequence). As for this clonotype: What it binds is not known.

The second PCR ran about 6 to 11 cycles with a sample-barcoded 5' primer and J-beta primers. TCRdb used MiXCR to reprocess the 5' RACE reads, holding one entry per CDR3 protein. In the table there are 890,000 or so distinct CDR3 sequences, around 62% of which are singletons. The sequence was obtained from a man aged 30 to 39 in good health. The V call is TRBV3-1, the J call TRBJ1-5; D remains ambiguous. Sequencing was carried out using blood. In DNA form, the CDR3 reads TGTGCCAGCAGCCAAGAGGGCAGGAATCAGCCCCAGCATTTT. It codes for CASSQEGRNQPQHF. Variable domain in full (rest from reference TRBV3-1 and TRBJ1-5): DTAVSQTPKYLVTQMGNDKSIKCEQNLGHDTMYWYKQDSKKFLKIMFSYNNKELIINETVPNRFSPKSPDKAHLNLHINSLELGDSAVYFCASSQEGRNQPQHFGDGTRLSIL.